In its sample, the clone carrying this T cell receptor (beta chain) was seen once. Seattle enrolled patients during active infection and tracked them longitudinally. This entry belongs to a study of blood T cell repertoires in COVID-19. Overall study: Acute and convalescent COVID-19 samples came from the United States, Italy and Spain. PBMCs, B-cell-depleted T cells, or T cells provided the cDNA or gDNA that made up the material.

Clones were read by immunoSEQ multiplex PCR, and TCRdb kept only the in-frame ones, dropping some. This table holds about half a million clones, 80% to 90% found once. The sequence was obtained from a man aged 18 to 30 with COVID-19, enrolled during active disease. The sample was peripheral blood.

CDR3 in DNA: TGTGCCAGTAGTACCACTAGCGGGAGAAACTCCTACAATGAGCAGTTCTTC. It codes for CASSTTSGRNSYNEQFF. The chain joins TRBV19 to TRBJ2-1; 11 bases fit TRBD2. The V segment lost 4 bases and the J segment 0 bases; nucleotides outside the gene matches: 5. The germline V gene has CDR1 LNHDA and CDR2 SQIVND (reference sequence). This CDR3 contains 17 residues.